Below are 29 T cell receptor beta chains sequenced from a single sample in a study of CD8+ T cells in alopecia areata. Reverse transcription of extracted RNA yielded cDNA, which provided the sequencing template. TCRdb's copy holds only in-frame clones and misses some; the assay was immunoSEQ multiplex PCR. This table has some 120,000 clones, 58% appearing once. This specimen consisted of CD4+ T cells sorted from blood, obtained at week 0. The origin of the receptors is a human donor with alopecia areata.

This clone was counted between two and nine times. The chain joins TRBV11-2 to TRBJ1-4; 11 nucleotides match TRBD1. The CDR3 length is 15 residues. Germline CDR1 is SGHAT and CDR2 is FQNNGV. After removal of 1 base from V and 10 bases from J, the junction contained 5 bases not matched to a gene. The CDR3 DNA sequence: TGTGCCAGCAGCTTAGTCCGGACAGGGGGCGGAAAACTGTTTTTT. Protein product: CASSLVRTGGGKLFF.

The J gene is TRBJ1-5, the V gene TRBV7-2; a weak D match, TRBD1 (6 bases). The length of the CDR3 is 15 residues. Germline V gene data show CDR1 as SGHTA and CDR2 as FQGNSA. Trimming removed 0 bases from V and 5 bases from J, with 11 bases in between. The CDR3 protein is CASSLANWGHQPQHF. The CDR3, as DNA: TGTGCCAGCAGCTTAGCGAACTGGGGGCATCAGCCCCAGCATTTT. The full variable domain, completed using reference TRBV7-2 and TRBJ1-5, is GAGVSQSPSNKVTEKGKDVELRCDPISGHTALYWYRQSLGQGLEFLIYFQGNSAPDKSGLPSDRFSAERTGGSVSTLTIQRTQQEDSAVYLCASSLANWGHQPQHFGDGTRLSIL.

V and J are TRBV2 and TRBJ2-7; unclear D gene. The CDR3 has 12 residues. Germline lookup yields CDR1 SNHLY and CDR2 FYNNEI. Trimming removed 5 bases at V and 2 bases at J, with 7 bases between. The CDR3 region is CASSYTTYEQYF. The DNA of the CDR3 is TGTGCCAGCAGTTACACCACCTACGAGCAGTACTTC.

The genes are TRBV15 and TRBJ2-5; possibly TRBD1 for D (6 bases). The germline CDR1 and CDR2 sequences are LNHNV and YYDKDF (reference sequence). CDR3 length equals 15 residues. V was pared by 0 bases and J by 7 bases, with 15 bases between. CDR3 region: CATSRDRGTPRTQYF. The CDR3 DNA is TGTGCCACCAGCAGAGACAGGGGAACCCCTCGGACCCAGTACTTC.

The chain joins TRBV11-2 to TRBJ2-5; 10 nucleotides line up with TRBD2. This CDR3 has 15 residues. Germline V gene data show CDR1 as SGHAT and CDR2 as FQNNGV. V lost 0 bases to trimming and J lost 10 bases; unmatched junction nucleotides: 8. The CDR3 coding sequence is TGTGCCAGCAGCTTAGAGCCTAGCGGGAGTAGGGGCCAGTACTTC. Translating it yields CASSLEPSGSRGQYF.

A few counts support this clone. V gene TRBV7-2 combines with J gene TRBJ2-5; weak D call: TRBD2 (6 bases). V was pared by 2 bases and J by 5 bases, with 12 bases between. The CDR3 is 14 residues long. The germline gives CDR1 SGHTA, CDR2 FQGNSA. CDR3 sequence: CASSLNHGGETQYF. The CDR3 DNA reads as TGTGCCAGCAGCTTAAACCACGGGGGTGAGACCCAGTACTTC. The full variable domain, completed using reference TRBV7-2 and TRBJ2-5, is GAGVSQSPSNKVTEKGKDVELRCDPISGHTALYWYRQSLGQGLEFLIYFQGNSAPDKSGLPSDRFSAERTGGSVSTLTIQRTQQEDSAVYLCASSLNHGGETQYFGPGTRLLVL.

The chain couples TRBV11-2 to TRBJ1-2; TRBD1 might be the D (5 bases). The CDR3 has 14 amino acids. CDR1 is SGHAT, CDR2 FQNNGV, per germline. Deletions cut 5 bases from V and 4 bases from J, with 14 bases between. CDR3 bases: TGTGCCAGCAGCCCTTTAGACAGCGCCTATGGCTACACCTTC. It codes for CASSPLDSAYGYTF.

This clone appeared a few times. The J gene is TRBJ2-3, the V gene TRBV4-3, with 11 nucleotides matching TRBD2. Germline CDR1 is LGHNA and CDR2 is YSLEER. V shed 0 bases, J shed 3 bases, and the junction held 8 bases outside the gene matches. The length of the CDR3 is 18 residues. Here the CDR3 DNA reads TGCGCCAGCAGCCAAGAAGTTAGCGGGGGGGCTAATACAGATACGCAGTATTTT. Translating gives CASSQEVSGGANTDTQYF.

CDR3 nucleotides: TGTGCCAGCAGTCCTGATTCGAACACTGAAGCTTTCTTT. This gives the protein CASSPDSNTEAFF. This rearrangement joins TRBV5-6 to TRBJ1-1; D is uncertain. This CDR3 has 13 amino acids. Germline CDR1 and CDR2: SGHDT and YYEEEE. V shed 5 bases and J shed 1 base, with 9 bases lying between them.

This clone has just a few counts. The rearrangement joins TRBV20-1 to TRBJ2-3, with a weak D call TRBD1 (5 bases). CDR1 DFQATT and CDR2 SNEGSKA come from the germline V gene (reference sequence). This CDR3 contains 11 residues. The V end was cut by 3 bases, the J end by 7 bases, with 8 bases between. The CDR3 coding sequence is TGCAGTGCTAGGGACATCTATACGCAGTATTTT. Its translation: CSARDIYTQYF.

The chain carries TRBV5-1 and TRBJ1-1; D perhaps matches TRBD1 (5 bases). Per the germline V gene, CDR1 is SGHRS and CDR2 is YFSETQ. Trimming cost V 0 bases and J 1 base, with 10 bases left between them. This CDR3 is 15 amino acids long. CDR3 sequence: CASSLDGGRNTEAFF. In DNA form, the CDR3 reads TGCGCCAGCAGCTTGGATGGGGGGAGGAACACTGAAGCTTTCTTT.

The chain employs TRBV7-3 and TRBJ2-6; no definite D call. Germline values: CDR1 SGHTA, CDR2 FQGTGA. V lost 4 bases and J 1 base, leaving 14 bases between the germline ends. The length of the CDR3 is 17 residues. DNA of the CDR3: TGTGCCAGCAGCTCCACCACGCATGGTTCTGGGGCCAACGTCCTGACTTTC. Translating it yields CASSSTTHGSGANVLTF.

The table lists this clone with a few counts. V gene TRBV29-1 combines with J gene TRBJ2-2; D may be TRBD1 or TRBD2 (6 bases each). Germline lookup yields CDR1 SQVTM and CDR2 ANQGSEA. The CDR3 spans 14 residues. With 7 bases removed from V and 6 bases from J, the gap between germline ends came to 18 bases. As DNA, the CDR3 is TGCAGCGCCACGGGACACGGAGGGGCCGGGGAGCTGTTTTTT. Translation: CSATGHGGAGELFF.

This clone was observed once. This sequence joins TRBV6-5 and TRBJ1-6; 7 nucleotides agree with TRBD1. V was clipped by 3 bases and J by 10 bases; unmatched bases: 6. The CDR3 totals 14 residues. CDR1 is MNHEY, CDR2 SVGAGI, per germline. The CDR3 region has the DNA TGTGCCAGCAGTTATGGACAGGTCGGGTCACCCCTCCACTTT. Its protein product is CASSYGQVGSPLHF.

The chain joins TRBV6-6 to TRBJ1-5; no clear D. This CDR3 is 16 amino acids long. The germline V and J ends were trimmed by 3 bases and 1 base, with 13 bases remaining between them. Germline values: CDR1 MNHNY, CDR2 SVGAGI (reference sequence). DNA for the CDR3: TGTGCCAGCAGTTATCAACATGATGTAAGCAATCAGCCCCAGCATTTT. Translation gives CASSYQHDVSNQPQHF.

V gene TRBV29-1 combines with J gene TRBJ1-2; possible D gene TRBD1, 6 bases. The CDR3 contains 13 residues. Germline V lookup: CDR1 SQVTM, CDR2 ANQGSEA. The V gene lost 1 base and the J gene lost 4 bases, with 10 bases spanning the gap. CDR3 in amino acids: CSVEGGQRYGYTF. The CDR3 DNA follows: TGCAGCGTTGAAGGGGGGCAGCGCTATGGCTACACCTTC.

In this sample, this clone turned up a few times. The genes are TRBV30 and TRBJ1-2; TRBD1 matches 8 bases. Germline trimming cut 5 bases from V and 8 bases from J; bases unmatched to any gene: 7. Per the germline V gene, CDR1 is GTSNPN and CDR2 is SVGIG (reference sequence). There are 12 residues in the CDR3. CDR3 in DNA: TGTGCCTGGCGGGCAGGGGGCCGCGGCTACACCTTC. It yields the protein CAWRAGGRGYTF.

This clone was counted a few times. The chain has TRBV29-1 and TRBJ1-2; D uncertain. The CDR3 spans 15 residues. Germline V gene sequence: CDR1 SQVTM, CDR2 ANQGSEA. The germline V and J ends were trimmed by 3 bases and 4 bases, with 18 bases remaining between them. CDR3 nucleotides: TGCAGCGTTGATCCCAGGCAATCGATTCGCTATGGCTACACCTTC. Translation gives CSVDPRQSIRYGYTF.

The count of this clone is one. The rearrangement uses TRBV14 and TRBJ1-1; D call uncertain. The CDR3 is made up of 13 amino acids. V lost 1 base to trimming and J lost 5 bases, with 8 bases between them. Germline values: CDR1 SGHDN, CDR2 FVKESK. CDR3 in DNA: TGTGCCAGCAGCCAAGCGGGTTTTACTGAAGCTTTCTTT. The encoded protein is CASSQAGFTEAFF.

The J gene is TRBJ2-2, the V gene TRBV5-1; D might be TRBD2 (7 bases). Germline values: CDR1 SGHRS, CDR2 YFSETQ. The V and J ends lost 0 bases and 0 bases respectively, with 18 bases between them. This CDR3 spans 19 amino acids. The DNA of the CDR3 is TGCGCCAGCAGCTTGGCTCCTGGGGGGGCCGAACCGAACACCGGGGAGCTGTTTTTT. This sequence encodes CASSLAPGGAEPNTGELFF.

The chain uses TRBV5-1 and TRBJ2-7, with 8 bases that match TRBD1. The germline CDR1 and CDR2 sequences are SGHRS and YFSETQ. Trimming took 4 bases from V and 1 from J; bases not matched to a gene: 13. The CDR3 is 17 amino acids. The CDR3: CASSGSSGQGISYEQYF. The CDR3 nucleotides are TGCGCCAGCAGCGGATCCTCTGGACAGGGAATTTCCTACGAGCAGTACTTC.

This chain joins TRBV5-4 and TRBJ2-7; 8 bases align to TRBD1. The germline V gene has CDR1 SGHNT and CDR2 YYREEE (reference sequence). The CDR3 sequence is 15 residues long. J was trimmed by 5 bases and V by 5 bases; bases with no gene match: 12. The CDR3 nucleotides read TGTGCCAGCAGGCCTGGACAGGGAAGTCCGGACGAGCAGTACTTC. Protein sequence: CASRPGQGSPDEQYF.

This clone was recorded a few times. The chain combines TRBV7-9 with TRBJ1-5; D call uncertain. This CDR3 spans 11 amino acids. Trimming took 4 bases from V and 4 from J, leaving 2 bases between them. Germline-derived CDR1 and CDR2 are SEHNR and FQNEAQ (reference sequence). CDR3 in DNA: TGTGCCAGCAGCTCGAATCAGCCCCAGCATTTT. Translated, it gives CASSSNQPQHF.

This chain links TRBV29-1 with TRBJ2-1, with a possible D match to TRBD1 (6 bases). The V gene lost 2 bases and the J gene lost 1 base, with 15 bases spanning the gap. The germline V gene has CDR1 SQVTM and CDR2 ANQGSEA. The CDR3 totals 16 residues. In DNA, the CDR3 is TGCAGCGTTGAACGTCGCGGACAGAATTCCTACAATGAGCAGTTCTTC. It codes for CSVERRGQNSYNEQFF.

CDR3 region: CASSPGTSGRSTGELFF. In DNA form, the CDR3 reads TGTGCCAGCAGCCCTGGGACTAGCGGGAGGAGCACCGGGGAGCTGTTTTTT. This rearrangement joins TRBV7-2 to TRBJ2-2; 15 bases agree with TRBD2. The CDR3 length is 17 residues. Looked up from germline, CDR1 is SGHTA and CDR2 is FQGNSA. Unmatched junction bases numbered 5, after V lost 5 bases and J lost 4 bases.

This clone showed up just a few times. CDR3 protein: CASSRRQVHEKLFF. The CDR3 nucleotides are TGTGCCAGTAGTAGGCGACAGGTCCATGAAAAACTGTTTTTT. The chain couples TRBV19 to TRBJ1-4; possibly TRBD1 for D (6 bases). Germline loops: CDR1 LNHDA, CDR2 SQIVND (reference sequence). Trimming stripped 4 bases from V and 6 bases from J, with 12 bases between. The CDR3 contains 14 residues. Supplemented by reference TRBV19 and TRBJ1-4, the full variable domain reads DGGITQSPKYLFRKEGQNVTLSCEQNLNHDAMYWYRQDPGQGLRLIYYSQIVNDFQKGDIAEGYSVSREKKESFPLTVTSAQKNPTAFYLCASSRRQVHEKLFFGSGTQLSVL.

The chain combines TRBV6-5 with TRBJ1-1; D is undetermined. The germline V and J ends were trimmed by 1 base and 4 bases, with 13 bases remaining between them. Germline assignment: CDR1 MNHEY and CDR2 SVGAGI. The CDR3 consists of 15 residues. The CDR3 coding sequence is TGTGCCAGCAGTTACTTTTTTGTTGGGAGCACTGAAGCTTTCTTT. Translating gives CASSYFFVGSTEAFF.

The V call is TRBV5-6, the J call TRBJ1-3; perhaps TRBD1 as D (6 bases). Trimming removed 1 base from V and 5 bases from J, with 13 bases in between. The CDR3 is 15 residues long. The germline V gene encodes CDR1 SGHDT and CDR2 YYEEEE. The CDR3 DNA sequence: TGTGCCAGCAGCTTGAGCAAGGGGGGTCGAAACACCATATATTTT. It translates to CASSLSKGGRNTIYF. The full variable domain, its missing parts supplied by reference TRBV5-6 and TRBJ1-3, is DAGVTQSPTHLIKTRGQQVTLRCSPKSGHDTVSWYQQALGQGPQFIFQYYEEEERQRGNFPDRFSGHQFPNYSSELNVNALLLGDSALYLCASSLSKGGRNTIYFGEGSWLTVV.

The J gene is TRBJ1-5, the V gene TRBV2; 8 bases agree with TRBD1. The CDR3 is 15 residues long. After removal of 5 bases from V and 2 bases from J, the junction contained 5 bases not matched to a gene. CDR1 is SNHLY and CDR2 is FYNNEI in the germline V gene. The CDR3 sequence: CASSKTTGGNQPQHF. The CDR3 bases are TGTGCCAGCAGTAAGACGACAGGGGGCAATCAGCCCCAGCATTTT. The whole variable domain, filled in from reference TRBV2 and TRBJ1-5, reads EPEVTQTPSHQVTQMGQEVILRCVPISNHLYFYWYRQILGQKVEFLVSFYNNEISEKSEIFDDQFSVERPDGSNFTLKIRSTKLEDSAMYFCASSKTTGGNQPQHFGDGTRLSIL.